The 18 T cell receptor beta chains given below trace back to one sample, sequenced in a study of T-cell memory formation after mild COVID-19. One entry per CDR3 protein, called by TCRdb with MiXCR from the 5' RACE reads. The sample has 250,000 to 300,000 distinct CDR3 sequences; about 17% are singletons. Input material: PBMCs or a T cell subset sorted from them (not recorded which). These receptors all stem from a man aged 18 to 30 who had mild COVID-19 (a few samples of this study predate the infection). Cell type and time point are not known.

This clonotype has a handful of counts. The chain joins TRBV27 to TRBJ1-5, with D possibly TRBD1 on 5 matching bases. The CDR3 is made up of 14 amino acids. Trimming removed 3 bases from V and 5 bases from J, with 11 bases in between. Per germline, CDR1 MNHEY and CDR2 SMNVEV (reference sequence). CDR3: CASSLAGLDQPQHF. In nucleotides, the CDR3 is TGTGCCAGCAGTTTGGCGGGGCTGGATCAGCCCCAGCATTTT.

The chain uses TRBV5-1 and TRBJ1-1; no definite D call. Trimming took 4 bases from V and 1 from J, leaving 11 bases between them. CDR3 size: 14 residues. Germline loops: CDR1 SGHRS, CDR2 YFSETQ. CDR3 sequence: CASSPGISNTEAFF. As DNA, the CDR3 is TGCGCCAGCAGCCCGGGGATCTCGAACACTGAAGCTTTCTTT.

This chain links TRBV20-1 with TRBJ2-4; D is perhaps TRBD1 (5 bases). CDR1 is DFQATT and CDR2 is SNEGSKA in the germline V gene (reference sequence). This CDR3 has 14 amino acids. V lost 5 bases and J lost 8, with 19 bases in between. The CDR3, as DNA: TGCAGTGCTTCTCACGGGCAGGGCATTTACATTCAGTACTTC. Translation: CSASHGQGIYIQYF.

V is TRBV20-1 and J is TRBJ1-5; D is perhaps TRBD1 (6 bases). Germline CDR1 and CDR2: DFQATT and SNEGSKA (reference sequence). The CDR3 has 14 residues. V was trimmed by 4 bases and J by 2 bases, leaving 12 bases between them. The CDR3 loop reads CSATSGGGNQPQHF. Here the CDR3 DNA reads TGCAGTGCTACTTCGGGGGGCGGCAATCAGCCCCAGCATTTT.

The CDR3 bases are TGCAGCGTTGTACTGGCCTCGAGCCAGCAGTACTTC. Translating gives CSVVLASSQQYF. The chain links TRBV29-1 to TRBJ2-7; D unresolved. The CDR3 totals 12 residues. The germline V and J ends were trimmed by 4 bases and 8 bases, with 15 bases remaining between them. Germline V gene lookup returns CDR1 SQVTM and CDR2 ANQGSEA.

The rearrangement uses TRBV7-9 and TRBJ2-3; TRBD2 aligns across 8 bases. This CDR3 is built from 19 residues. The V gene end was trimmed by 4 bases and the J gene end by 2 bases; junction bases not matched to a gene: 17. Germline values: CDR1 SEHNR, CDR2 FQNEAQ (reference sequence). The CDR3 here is CASSSRVAGQTKYTDTQYF. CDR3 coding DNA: TGTGCCAGCAGCTCAAGAGTAGCGGGGCAGACGAAGTACACAGATACGCAGTATTTT.

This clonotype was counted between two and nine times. DNA for the CDR3: TGTGCCAGCAGGTACAGGGGTGAAGAGACCCAGTACTTC. It specifies CASRYRGEETQYF. This chain uses TRBV25-1 with TRBJ2-5, with TRBD1 matching 7 bases. With V trimmed by 6 bases and J by 3 bases, 4 bases remained unmatched. This CDR3 spans 13 amino acids. The germline V gene encodes CDR1 MGHDK and CDR2 SYGVNS.

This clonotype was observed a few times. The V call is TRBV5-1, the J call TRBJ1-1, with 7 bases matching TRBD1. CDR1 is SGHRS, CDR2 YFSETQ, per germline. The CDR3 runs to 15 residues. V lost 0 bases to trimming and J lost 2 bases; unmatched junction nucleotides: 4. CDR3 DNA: TGCGCCAGCAGCTTGGCCGGGACAGATAACACTGAAGCTTTCTTT. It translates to CASSLAGTDNTEAFF.

CDR3 DNA sequence: TGTGCCAGCAGTTACTCGAGTCCTAAGAACACTGAAGCTTTCTTT. Amino acid sequence: CASSYSSPKNTEAFF. The chain employs TRBV6-5 and TRBJ1-1, with D unresolved. Trimming took 0 bases from V and 1 from J, leaving 9 bases between them. This CDR3 has 15 residues. CDR1 is MNHEY and CDR2 is SVGAGI in the germline V gene.

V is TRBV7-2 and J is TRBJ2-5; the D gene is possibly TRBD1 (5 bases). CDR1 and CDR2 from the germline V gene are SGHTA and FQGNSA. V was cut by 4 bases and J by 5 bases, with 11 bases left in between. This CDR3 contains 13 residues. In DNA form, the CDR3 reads TGTGCCAGCAGCTCAGGGCCTTTGGAGACCCAGTACTTC. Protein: CASSSGPLETQYF.

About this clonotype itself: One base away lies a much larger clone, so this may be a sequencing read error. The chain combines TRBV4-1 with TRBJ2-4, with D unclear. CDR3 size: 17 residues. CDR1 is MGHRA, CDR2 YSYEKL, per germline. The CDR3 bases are TGCGCCAGCAGCCAAGTCAGATGGGAAGCAGCCAAAGACATTCAGTACTTC. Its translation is CASSQVRWEAAKDIQYF.

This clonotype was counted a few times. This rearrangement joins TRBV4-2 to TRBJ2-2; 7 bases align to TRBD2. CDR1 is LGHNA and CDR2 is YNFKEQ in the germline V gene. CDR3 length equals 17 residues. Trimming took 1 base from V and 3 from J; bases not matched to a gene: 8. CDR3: CASSQGLLAAYTGELFF. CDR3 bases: TGTGCCAGCAGCCAAGGTCTGCTAGCGGCTTACACCGGGGAGCTGTTTTTT.

The DNA for the CDR3 is TGTGCCAGCAGTATTCTGGTTAGCAATCAGCCCCAGCATTTT. It translates to CASSILVSNQPQHF. This sequence joins TRBV2 and TRBJ1-5; D is unclear. V was cut by 5 bases and J by 0 bases, with 8 bases left in between. Germline V gene lookup returns CDR1 SNHLY and CDR2 FYNNEI. The CDR3 sequence is 14 residues long.

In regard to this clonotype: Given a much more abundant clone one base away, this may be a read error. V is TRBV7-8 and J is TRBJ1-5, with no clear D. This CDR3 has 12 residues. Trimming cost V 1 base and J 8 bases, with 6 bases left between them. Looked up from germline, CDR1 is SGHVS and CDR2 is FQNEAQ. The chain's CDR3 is CASSLEGEPQHF. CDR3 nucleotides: TGTGCCAGCAGCTTAGAGGGTGAGCCCCAGCATTTT.

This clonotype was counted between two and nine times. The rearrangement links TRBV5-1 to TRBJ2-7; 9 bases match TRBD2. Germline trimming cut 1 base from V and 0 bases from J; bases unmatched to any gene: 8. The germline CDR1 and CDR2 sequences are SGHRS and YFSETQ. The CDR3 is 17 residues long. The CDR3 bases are TGCGCCAGCAGCTTGAACCCACTAGCGGGTCTCTCCTACGAGCAGTACTTC. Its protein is CASSLNPLAGLSYEQYF.

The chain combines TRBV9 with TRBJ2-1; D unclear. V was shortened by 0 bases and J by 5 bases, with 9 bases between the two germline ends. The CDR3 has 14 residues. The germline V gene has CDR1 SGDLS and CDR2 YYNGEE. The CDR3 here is CASSVVVTDNEQFF. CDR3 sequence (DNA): TGTGCCAGCAGCGTAGTCGTGACGGACAATGAGCAGTTCTTC.

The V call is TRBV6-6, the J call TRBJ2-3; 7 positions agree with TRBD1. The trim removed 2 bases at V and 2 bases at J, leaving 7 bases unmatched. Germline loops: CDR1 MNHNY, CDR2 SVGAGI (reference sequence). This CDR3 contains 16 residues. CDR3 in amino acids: CASSYGDSFFTDTQYF. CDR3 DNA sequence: TGTGCCAGCAGTTACGGGGACAGCTTCTTCACAGATACGCAGTATTTT.

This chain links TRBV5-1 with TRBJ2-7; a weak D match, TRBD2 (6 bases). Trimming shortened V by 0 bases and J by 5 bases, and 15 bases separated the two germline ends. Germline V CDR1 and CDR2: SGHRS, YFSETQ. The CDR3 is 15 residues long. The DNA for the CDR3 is TGCGCCAGCAGCTTGGCCGGTGCGGGGTTGGACGAGCAGTACTTC. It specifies CASSLAGAGLDEQYF.